The clone carrying this T cell receptor (beta chain) is a singleton in its sample. Its specificity is unknown. Baseline, cycle 4 day 1, and cycle 7 day 1 were the blood sampling points. This specimen comes from a study of OX40 agonist ivuxolimab in advanced cancers. Study summary: Patients received intravenous ivuxolimab every 2 weeks at 0.01 to 10 mg/kg. A mean age of roughly 60 years, range 23 to 79, was recorded, and 70% to 85% were male.

The table came from immunoSEQ multiplex PCR; TCRdb's copy has only in-frame clones and leaves some out. The data show 20,000 to 25,000 clones, less than 90% seen once. General study findings and limits: At 0.1 to 3.0 mg/kg, CD4+ and CD8+ blood T cells expanded clonally by week 6.

This TCR came from an adult with an advanced solid tumor such as melanoma, head and neck, liver or kidney cancer. The specimen comprised CD4+ or CD8+ T cells sorted from blood, sampled in a trial of the OX40 agonist ivuxolimab.

CDR3 in DNA: TGTGCCAGTAGTTCTCGACTGATCTACGAGCAGTACTTC. Its protein is CASSSRLIYEQYF. The chain has TRBV19 and TRBJ2-7; no clear D. V was pared by 5 bases and J by 3 bases, with 11 bases between. From germline, CDR1 is LNHDA and CDR2 SQIVND (reference sequence). The CDR3 is made up of 13 amino acids. The complete variable domain, with remaining parts taken from reference TRBV19 and TRBJ2-7, reads DGGITQSPKYLFRKEGQNVTLSCEQNLNHDAMYWYRQDPGQGLRLIYYSQIVNDFQKGDIAEGYSVSREKKESFPLTVTSAQKNPTAFYLCASSSRLIYEQYFGPGTRLTVT.